The T cell receptor (beta chain) described here comes from a study of cytomegalovirus exposure and HLA in healthy donors (dated by TCRdb to 2016 to 2017). With regard to the full study: According to a later analysis, the approximately 120 validation repertoires were produced on the same platform as the 666 repertoires of the first cohort. The study was designed to test whether signatures of past pathogen exposure could be identified by cataloging public T cell receptors. Besides the first cohort of some 670 subjects, a separate validation cohort made up of over 95 different subjects was used. High-throughput TCR immunosequencing, statistical association of individual TCRs with disease status, and machine learning were combined to predict cytomegalovirus infection status. Results and caveats for the whole study, not just this receptor: The study listed 150 to 200 TCR beta chains as associated with cytomegalovirus. A few of the identified cytomegalovirus-associated TCR beta chains were confirmed in vitro to be specific for cytomegalovirus antigens. The classifier was reported to diagnose cytomegalovirus status with high specificity and sensitivity in both the original and validation cohorts. According to the authors, the approach could potentially be generalized to other disease states and immunological phenotypes. While some public TCRs were present in many individuals, most TCR sequences turned up only very rarely across donors. The validation cohort had no HLA typing available for a later analysis, so co-occurrence within that cohort was assessed over all 130 or so repertoires. In a later analysis, TCRs clustered in the first cohort were found to also tend to co-occur in the 100 to 150 validation repertoires, with 94% of cluster scores above 0.

The V and J ends are trimmed by 0 bases and 3 bases, leaving 10 bases between them. Based on the germline V gene, the CDR1 and CDR2 sequences are SGHRS and YFSETQ. From cysteine to phenylalanine, the CDR3 is 14 amino acids long. Kept here is only the CDR3 DNA, which spans 42 bases and is read in frame from base 1. A word on this clone: The target of this receptor is not known. There are no base qualities to consult, and no much larger clone falls within one base.

The library was produced with the immunoSEQ multiplex PCR assay. As for the authors' bioinformatics: A statistical classification framework was built for diagnosing cytomegalovirus status from the catalog of TCR beta chain sequences. TCRdb's version of the immuneACCESS table is confined to in-frame rearrangements and falls short of the full clone set. An unresolved V gene accounts for under half of the shortfall where checked; the remainder is of unknown origin. That table supplies the V and J calls and clone size; D and trimming were determined from the DNA. This sample gives some 260,000 clones in total; less than 95% of them show up just once. The ten largest clonotypes hold around 3.3% of the sample. Separate from the approximately 670-subject first cohort, the validation cohort of 90 to 150 subjects was the group to which the donors belonged.

The sequence derives from a woman aged 30 to 39 in good health and CMV-seronegative. The specimen sequenced was PBMCs. The chain couples TRBV5-1 to TRBJ2-7; TRBD1 could be the D gene, as 6 bases match. For the CDR3, the sequence is CASSLDRVGYEQYF. The nucleotides are TGCGCCAGCAGCTTGGACAGGGTTGGCTACGAGCAGTACTTC.